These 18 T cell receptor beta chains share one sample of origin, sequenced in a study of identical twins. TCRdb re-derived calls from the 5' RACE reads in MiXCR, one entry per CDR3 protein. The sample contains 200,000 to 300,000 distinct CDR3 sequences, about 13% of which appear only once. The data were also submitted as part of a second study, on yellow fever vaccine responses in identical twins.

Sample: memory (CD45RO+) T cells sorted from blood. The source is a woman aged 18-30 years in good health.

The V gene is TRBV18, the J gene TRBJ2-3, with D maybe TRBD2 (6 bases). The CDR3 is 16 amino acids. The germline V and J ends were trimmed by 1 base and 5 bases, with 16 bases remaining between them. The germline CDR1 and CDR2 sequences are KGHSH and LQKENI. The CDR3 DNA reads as TGTGCCAGCTCACCACGAATGGGGGGAAACGGAGATACGCAGTATTTT. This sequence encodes CASSPRMGGNGDTQYF.

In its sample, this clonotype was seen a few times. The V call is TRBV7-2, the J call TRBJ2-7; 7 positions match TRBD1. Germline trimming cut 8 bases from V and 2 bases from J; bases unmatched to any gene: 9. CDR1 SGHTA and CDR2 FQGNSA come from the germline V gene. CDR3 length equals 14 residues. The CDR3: CASGWRQGPYEQYF. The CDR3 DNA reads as TGTGCCAGCGGCTGGAGACAGGGTCCCTACGAGCAGTACTTC.

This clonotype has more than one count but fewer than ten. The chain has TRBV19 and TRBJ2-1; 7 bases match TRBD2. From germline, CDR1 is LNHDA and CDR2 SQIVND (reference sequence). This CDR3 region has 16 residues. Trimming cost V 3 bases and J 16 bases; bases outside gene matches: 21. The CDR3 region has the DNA TGTGCCAGTAGTATCGGGAGACGGGAGGCCGCTGAAAGTTTATTCTTC. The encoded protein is CASSIGRREAAESLFF.

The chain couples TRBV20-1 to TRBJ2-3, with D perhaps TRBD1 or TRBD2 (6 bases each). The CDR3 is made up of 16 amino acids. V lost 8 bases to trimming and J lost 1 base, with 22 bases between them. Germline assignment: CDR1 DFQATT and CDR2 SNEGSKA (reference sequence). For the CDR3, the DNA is TGCAGTCTGGGACTCCAAGCAGGGGTGGGCACAGATACGCAGTATTTT. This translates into CSLGLQAGVGTDTQYF.

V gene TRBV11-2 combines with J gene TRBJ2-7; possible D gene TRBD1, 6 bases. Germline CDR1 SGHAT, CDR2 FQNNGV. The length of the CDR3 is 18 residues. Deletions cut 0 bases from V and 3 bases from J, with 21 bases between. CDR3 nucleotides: TGTGCCAGCAGCTTAGATTCTATTGGGGGCATGTGGGTCTACGAGCAGTACTTC. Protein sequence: CASSLDSIGGMWVYEQYF.

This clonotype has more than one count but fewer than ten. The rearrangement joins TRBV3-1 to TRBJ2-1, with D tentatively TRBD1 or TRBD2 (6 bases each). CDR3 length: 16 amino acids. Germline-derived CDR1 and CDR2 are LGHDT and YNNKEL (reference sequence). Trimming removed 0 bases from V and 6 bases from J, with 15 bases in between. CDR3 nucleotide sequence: TGTGCCAGCAGCCAAGAGTGGAGGGGGGTCTTCAATGAGCAGTTCTTC. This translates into CASSQEWRGVFNEQFF.

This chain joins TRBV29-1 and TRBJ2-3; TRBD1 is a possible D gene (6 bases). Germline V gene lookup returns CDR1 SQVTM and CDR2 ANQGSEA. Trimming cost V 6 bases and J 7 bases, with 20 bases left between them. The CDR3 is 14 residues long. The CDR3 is CSVPSARGVNTQYF. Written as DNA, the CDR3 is TGCAGCGTCCCAAGTGCCAGGGGAGTAAATACGCAGTATTTT.

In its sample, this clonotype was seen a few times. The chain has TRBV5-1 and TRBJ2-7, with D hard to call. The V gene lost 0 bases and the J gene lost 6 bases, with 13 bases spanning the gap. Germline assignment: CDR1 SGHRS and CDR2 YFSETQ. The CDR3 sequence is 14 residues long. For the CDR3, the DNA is TGCGCCAGCAGCTTGGACTCTGGGTGGGGCGAGCAGTACTTC. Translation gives CASSLDSGWGEQYF.

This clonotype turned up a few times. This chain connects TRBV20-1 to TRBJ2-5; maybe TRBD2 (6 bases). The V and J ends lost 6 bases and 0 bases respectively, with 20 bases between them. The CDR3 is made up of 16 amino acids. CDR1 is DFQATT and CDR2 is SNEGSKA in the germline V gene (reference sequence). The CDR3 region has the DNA TGCAGTGCGGAGAGAGGAGGGGACCGGTACCAAGAGACCCAGTACTTC. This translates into CSAERGGDRYQETQYF.

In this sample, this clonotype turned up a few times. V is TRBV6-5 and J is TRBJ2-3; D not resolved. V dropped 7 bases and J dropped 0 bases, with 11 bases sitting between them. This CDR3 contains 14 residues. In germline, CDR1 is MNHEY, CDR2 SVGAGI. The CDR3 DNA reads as TGTGCCAGCATTTTACGCGGTAGCACAGATACGCAGTATTTT. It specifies CASILRGSTDTQYF.

The CDR3 here is CSAGSGAYEQYF. CDR3 DNA: TGCAGTGCTGGATCCGGGGCCTACGAGCAGTACTTC. V and J are TRBV20-1 and TRBJ2-7; TRBD2 might be the D (5 bases). CDR3 size: 12 residues. V lost 5 bases to trimming and J lost 2 bases, with 10 bases between them. Looked up from germline, CDR1 is DFQATT and CDR2 is SNEGSKA (reference sequence).

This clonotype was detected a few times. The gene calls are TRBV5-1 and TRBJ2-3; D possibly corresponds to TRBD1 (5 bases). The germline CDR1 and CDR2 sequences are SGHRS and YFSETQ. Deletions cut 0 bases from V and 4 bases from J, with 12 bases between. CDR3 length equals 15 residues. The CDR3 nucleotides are TGCGCCAGCAGCTTGGAGGGGCGTTCTGCAGATACGCAGTATTTT. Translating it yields CASSLEGRSADTQYF.

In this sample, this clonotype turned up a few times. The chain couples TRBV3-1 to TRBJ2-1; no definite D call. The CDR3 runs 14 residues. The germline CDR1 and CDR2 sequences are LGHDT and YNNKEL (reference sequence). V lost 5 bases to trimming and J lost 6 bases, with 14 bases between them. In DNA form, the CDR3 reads TGTGCCAGCAGCGGGGTCCAAGCCTCCAATGAGCAGTTCTTC. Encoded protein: CASSGVQASNEQFF.

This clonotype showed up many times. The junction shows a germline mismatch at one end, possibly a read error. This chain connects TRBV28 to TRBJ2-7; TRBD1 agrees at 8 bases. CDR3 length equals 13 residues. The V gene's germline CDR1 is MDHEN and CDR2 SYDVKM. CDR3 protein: CASSPSTRQGIHF. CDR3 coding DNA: TGTGCCAGCAGTCCTTCAACTAGACAGGGGATACACTTC.

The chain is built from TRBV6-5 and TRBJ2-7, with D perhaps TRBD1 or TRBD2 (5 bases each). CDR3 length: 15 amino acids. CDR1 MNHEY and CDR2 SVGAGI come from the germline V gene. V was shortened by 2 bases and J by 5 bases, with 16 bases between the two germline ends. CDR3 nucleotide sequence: TGTGCCAGCAGTTACACCGGGACCCTTGTAAACGAGCAGTACTTC. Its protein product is CASSYTGTLVNEQYF.

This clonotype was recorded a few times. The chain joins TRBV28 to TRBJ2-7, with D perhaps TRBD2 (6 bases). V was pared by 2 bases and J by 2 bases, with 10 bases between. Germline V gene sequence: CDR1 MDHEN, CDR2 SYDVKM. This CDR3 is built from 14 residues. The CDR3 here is CASSLGGRPYEQYF. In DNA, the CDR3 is TGTGCCAGCAGTTTAGGGGGGAGGCCCTACGAGCAGTACTTC.

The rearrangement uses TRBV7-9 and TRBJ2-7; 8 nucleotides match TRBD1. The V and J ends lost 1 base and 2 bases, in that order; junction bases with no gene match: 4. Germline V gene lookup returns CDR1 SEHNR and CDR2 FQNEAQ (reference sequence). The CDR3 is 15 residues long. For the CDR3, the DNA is TGTGCCAGCAGCTTAGGGGTGACAGGGGCCTACGAGCAGTACTTC. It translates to CASSLGVTGAYEQYF. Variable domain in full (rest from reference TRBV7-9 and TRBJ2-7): DTGVSQNPRHKITKRGQNVTFRCDPISEHNRLYWYRQTLGQGPEFLTYFQNEAQLEKSRLLSDRFSAERPKGSFSTLEIQRTEQGDSAMYLCASSLGVTGAYEQYFGPGTRLTVT.

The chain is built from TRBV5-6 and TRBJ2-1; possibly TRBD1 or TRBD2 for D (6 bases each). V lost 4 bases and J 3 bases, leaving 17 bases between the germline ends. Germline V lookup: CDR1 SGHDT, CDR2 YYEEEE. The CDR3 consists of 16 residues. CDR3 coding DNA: TGTGCCAGCAGCACAACGGGGGCAGACCACTACAATGAGCAGTTCTTC. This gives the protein CASSTTGADHYNEQFF. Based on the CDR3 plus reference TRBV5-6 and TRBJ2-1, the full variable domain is DAGVTQSPTHLIKTRGQQVTLRCSPKSGHDTVSWYQQALGQGPQFIFQYYEEEERQRGNFPDRFSGHQFPNYSSELNVNALLLGDSALYLCASSTTGADHYNEQFFGPGTRLTVL.